The sequence of this T cell receptor beta chain was determined in a study of shared clonotypes between healthy human individuals. About this clone itself: Its antigen is not identified. Mismatch with germline at one junction end may stem from a read error.

This table comes from immunoSEQ multiplex PCR, and its TCRdb copy is limited to in-frame clones, with some not included. The sample holds hundreds of thousands of clones, 90% to 96% seen once. Study-wide points: In contrast to clonotypes shared by all four donors, non-shared clonotypes had lower generation probabilities. The researchers took only blood, and tissue repertoires probably look different.

The TCR comes from a woman aged 25-40 years in good health. Sequencing input: naive CD4+ T cells sorted from blood. Described subset: CD45RA+ positively selected.

This chain's CDR3 is CAWEMGVERNF. The CDR3 DNA reads as TGTGCCTGGGAGATGGGGGTCGAGCGGAACTTC. The gene calls are TRBV30 and TRBJ2-7; perhaps D is TRBD1 or TRBD2 (5 bases each). This CDR3 comprises 11 residues. Germline CDR1 is GTSNPN and CDR2 is SVGIG (reference sequence).